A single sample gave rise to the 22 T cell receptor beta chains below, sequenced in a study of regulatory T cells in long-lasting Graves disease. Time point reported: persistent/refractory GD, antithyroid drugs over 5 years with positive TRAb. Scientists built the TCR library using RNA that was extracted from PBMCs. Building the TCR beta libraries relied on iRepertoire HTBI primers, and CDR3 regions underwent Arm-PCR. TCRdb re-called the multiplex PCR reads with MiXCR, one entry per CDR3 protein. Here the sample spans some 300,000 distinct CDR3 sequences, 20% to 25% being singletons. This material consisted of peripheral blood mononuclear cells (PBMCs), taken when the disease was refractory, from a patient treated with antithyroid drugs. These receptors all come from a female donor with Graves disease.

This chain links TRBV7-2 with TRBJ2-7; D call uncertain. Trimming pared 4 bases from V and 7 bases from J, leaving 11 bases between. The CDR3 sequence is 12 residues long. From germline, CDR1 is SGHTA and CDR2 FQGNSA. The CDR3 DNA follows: TGTGCCAGCAGCTCGTTAGTAACGGAGCAGTACTTC. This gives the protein CASSSLVTEQYF.

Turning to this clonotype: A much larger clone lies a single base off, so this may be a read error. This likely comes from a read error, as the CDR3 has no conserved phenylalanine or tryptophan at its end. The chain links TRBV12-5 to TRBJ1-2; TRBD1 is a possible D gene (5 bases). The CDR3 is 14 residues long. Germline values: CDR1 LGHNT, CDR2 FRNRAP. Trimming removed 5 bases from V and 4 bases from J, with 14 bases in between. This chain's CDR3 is CASGQGGTGYGYTL. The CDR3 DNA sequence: TGTGCTAGTGGTCAAGGCGGAACAGGCTATGGCTACACCCTC.

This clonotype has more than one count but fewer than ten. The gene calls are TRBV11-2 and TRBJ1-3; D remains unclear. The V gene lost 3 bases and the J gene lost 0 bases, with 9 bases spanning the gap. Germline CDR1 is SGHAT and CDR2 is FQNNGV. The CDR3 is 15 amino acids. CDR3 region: CASSFEPLSGNTIYF. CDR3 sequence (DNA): TGTGCCAGCAGCTTCGAACCGCTCTCTGGAAACACCATATATTTT. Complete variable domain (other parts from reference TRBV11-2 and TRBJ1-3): EAGVAQSPRYKIIEKRQSVAFWCNPISGHATLYWYQQILGQGPKLLIQFQNNGVVDDSQLPKDRFSAERLKGVDSTLKIQPAKLEDSAVYLCASSFEPLSGNTIYFGEGSWLTVV.

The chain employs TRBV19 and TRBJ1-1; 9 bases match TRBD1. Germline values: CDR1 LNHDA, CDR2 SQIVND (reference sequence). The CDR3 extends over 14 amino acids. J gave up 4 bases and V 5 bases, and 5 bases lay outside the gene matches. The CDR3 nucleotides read TGTGCCAGTAGTGCGGGGGACAGGGCCACTGAAGCTTTCTTT. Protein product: CASSAGDRATEAFF.

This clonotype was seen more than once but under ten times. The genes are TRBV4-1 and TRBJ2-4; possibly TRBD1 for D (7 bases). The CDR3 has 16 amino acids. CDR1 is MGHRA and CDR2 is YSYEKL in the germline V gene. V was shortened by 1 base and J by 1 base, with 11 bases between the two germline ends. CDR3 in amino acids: CASSQGRGRAKNIQYF. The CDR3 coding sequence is TGCGCCAGCAGCCAAGGCAGGGGGAGGGCCAAAAACATTCAGTACTTC.

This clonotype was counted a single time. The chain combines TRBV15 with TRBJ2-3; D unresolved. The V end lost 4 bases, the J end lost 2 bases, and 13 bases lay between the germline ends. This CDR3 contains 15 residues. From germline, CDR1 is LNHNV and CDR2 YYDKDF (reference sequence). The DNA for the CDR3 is TGTGCCACCAGCAAGGCTGTTTCGGTCACAGATACGCAGTATTTT. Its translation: CATSKAVSVTDTQYF.

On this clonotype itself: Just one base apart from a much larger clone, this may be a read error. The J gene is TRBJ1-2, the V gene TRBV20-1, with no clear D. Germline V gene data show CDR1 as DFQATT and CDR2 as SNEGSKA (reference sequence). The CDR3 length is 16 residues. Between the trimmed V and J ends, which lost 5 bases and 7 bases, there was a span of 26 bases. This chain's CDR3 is CSARQRSGLGSSGYTF. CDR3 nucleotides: TGCAGTGCTCGTCAGAGGAGCGGTCTAGGGTCGAGTGGCTACACCTTC.

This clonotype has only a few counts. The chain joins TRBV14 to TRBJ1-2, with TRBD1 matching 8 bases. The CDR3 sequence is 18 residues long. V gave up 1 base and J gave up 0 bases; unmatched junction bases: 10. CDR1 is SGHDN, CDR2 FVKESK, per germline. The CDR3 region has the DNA TGTGCCAGCAGCCAAGGAGCCTGGGACAGGCCACCTAACTATGGCTACACCTTC. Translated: CASSQGAWDRPPNYGYTF.

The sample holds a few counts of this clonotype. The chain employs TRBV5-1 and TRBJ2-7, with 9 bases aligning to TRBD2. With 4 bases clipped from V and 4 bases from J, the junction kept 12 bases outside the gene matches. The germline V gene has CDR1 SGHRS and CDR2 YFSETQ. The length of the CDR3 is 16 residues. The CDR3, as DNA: TGCGCCAGCAGCGCCCTCTCCGGGACTAGCAAGTACGAGCAGTACTTC. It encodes CASSALSGTSKYEQYF.

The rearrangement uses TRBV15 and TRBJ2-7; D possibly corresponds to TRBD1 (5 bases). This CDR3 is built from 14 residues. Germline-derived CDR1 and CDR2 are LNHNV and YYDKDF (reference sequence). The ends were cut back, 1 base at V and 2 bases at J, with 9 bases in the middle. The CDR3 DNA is TGTGCCACCAGCAGAGGGACACCCCCCTACGAGCAGTACTTC. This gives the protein CATSRGTPPYEQYF.

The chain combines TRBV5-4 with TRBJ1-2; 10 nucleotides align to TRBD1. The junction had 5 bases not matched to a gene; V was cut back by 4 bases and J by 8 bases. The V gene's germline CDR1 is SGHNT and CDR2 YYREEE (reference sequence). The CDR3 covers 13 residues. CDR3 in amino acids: CASSHDRGPGYTF. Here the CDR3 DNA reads TGTGCCAGCAGCCATGACAGGGGGCCAGGCTACACCTTC. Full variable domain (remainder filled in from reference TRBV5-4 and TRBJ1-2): ETGVTQSPTHLIKTRGQQVTLRCSSQSGHNTVSWYQQALGQGPQFIFQYYREEENGRGNFPPRFSGLQFPNYSSELNVNALELDDSALYLCASSHDRGPGYTFGSGTRLTVV.

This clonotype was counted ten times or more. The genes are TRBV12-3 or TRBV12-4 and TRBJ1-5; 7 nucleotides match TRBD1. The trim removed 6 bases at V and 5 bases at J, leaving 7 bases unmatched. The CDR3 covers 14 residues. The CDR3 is CASRPTGAHQPQHF. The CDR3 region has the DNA TGTGCCAGCAGACCAACAGGGGCACATCAGCCCCAGCATTTT.

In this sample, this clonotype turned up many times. The CDR3 DNA is TGTGCCAGCACCTTCGGGATCTTGGACCCTTCACCCCTCCACTTT. It translates to CASTFGILDPSPLHF. This chain joins TRBV2 and TRBJ1-6, with D unresolved. The CDR3 is 15 amino acids. Trimming removed 7 bases at V and 9 bases at J, with 19 bases between. CDR1 SNHLY and CDR2 FYNNEI come from the germline V gene.

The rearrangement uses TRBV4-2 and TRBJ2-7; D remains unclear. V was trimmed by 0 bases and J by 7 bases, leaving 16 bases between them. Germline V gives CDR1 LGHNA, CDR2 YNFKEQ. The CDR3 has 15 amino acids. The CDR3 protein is CASSQENYVGQEQYF. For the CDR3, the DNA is TGTGCCAGCAGCCAAGAGAACTACGTCGGGCAAGAGCAGTACTTC.

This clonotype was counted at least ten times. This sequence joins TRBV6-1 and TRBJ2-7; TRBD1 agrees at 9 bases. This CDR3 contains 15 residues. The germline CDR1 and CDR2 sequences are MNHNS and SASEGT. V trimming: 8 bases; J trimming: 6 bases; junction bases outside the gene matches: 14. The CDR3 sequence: CASGPWTGATREQYF. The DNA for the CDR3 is TGTGCCAGCGGGCCCTGGACAGGGGCCACCCGCGAGCAGTACTTC.

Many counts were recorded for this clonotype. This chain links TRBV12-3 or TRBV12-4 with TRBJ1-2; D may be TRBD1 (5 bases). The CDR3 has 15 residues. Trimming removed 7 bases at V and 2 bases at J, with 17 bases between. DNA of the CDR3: TGTGCCAGCACTTGGGGGATTTGGGGAAACTATGGCTACACCTTC. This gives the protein CASTWGIWGNYGYTF.

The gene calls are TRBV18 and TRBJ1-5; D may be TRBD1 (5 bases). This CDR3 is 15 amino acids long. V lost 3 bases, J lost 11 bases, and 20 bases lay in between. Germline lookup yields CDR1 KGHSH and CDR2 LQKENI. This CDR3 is CASSPSGRDGRSQHF. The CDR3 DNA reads TGTGCCAGCTCACCTAGCGGGAGGGACGGTCGGTCCCAGCATTTT.

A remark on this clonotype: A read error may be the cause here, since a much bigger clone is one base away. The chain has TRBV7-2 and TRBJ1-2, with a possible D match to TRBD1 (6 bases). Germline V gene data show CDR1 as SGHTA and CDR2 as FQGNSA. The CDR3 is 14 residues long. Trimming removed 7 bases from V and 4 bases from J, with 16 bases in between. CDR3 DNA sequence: TGTGCCAGCAACCCACGGCAGGGGAGCTATGGCTACACCTTC. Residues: CASNPRQGSYGYTF.

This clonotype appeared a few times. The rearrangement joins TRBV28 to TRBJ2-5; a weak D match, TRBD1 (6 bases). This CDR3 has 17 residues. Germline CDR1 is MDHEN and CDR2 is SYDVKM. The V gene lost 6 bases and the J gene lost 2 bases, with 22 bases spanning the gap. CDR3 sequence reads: CASSFTLTGALQETQYF. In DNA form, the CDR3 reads TGTGCCAGCAGCTTCACCCTGACAGGCGCCCTGCAAGAGACCCAGTACTTC.

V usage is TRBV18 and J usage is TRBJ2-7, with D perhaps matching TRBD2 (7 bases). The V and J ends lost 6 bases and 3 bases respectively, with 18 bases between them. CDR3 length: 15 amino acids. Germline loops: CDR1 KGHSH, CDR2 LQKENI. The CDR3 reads CASSLRGGTIYEQYF. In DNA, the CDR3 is TGTGCCAGCTCTCTTAGGGGGGGCACGATCTACGAGCAGTACTTC.

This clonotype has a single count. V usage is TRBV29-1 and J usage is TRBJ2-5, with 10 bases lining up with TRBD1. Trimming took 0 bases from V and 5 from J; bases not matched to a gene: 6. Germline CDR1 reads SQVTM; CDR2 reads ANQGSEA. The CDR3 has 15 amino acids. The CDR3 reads CSVEDSDRGGETQYF. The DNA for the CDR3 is TGCAGCGTTGAAGACTCGGACAGGGGGGGGGAGACCCAGTACTTC.

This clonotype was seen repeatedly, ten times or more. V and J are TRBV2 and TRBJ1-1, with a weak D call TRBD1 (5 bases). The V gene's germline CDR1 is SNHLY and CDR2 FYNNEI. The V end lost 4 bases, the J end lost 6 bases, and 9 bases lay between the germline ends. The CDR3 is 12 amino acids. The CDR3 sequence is CASSAGRAEAFF. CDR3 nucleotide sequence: TGTGCCAGCAGTGCAGGGAGGGCTGAAGCTTTCTTT. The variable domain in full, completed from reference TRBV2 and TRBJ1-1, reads EPEVTQTPSHQVTQMGQEVILRCVPISNHLYFYWYRQILGQKVEFLVSFYNNEISEKSEIFDDQFSVERPDGSNFTLKIRSTKLEDSAMYFCASSAGRAEAFFGQGTRLTVV.